Below, one T cell receptor (beta chain) is given with its context. These data come from a study of T cell changes during pregnancy in multiple sclerosis. The V gene's germline CDR1 is LNHNV and CDR2 YYDKDF (reference sequence). V shed 1 base and J shed 4 bases, with 13 bases lying between them. The CDR3 totals 16 residues. The assay was immunoSEQ multiplex PCR, and TCRdb's table has in-frame clones only and misses some. The data hold tens of thousands of clones, with around 90% observed a single time. The genes are TRBV15 and TRBJ2-2; D unclear. The sequencing used CD4+ T cells from peripheral blood mononuclear cells, collected in the second trimester of pregnancy. The TCR sequence derives from a female donor with multiple sclerosis, enrolled in a pregnancy study. The CDR3 bases are TGTGCCACCAGCAGAGGAGTAATCCGGAGCACCGGGGAGCTGTTTTTT. Protein: CATSRGVIRSTGELFF.